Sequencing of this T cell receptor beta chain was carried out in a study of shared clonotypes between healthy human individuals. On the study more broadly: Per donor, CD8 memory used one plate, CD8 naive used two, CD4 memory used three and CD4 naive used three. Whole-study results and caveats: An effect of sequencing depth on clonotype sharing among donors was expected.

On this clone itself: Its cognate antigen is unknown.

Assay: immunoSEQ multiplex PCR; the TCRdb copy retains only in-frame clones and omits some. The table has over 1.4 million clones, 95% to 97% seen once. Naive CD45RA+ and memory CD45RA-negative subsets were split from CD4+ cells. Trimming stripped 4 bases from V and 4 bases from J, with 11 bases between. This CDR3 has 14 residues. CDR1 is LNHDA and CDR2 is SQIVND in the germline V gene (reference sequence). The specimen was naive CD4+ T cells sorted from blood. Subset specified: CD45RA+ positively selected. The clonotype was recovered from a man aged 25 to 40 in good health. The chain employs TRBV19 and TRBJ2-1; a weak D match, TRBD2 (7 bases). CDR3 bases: TGTGCCAGTAGTAGGGGGCGGGAGTACAATGAGCAGTTCTTC. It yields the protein CASSRGREYNEQFF. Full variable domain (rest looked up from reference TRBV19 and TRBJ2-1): DGGITQSPKYLFRKEGQNVTLSCEQNLNHDAMYWYRQDPGQGLRLIYYSQIVNDFQKGDIAEGYSVSREKKESFPLTVTSAQKNPTAFYLCASSRGREYNEQFFGPGTRLTVL.